This TCR beta chain was recorded in a study of shared clonotypes between healthy human individuals. General study points: Researchers sampled only blood; tissue repertoires likely differ.

Details on this clone: The antigen remains undetermined.

Researchers sequenced unsorted PBMC DNA using ten immunoSEQ deep assay plates. The repertoire was sequenced with immunoSEQ multiplex PCR; TCRdb's copy has only in-frame clones and lacks some. Found here are about 480,000 clones, 75% to 80% of them singletons; the top ten hold about 12%. The receptor's source is a woman aged 40-49 years in good health. Some clones in this sample may be carry-over from other donors' samples. Material for sequencing was PBMCs.

This chain's CDR3 is CASSAHPSGGGPNEQFF. As DNA, the CDR3 is TGTGCCAGCAGTGCTCACCCGAGCGGGGGGGGTCCGAATGAGCAGTTCTTC. V usage is TRBV6-1 and J usage is TRBJ2-1; 10 bases match TRBD2. CDR3 size: 17 residues. With V trimmed by 4 bases and J by 7 bases, 13 bases remained unmatched. Per germline, CDR1 MNHNS and CDR2 SASEGT.